This T cell receptor (beta chain) was captured in a study of blood T cell repertoires in COVID-19. Study-wide context: Sample material is recorded as cDNA or gDNA derived from T cells, B-cell-depleted T cells, or PBMCs.

Method: immunoSEQ multiplex PCR; TCRdb's copy keeps in-frame clones and lacks some. This sample has over 150,000 clones; less than 90% occur once, and the top ten carry around 1.1%. The CDR3 extends over 15 amino acids. V shed 4 bases and J 6 bases; nucleotides not matched to a gene: 2. CDR1 is WNHNN, CDR2 SYGVQD, per germline (reference sequence). The sequenced sample was peripheral blood. The sequence derives from a man aged 25 to 40 with acute or convalescent COVID-19. This rearrangement joins TRBV10-1 to TRBJ2-1; 14 nucleotides line up with TRBD2. The CDR3, as DNA: TGCGCCAGCAGTGCGGGGACTAGCGGGGGCAATGAGCAGTTCTTC. Translating it yields CASSAGTSGGNEQFF.